The rows below give T cell receptor beta chains drawn from one sample of a study of PD-1 blockade in classical Hodgkin lymphoma. Method: immunoSEQ multiplex PCR; TCRdb's copy keeps in-frame clones and lacks some. The top ten hold around an eighth of the sample, which has some 16,000 clones, roughly 85% seen once. The source was peripheral blood mononuclear cells (PBMCs), collected before the fourth cycle of nivolumab. These TCRs come from a human donor with classical Hodgkin lymphoma. The CDR3 runs from the conserved cysteine through the conserved F or W. D genes are given only for firm matches. The size entry is marked missing in some rows and otherwise reads once, few, many or a size class.

clone_size d_call j_call v_call cdr3_aa cdr3_nt
- TRBD1 TRBJ2-5 TRBV6-5 CASSSTGVGAETQYF TGTGCCAGCAGTTCGACAGGGGTTGGGGCTGAGACCCAGTACTTC
- - TRBJ1-2 TRBV5-1 CASSDTDGGTGYTF TGCGCCAGCAGCGATACGGACGGCGGTACTGGCTACACCTTC
once - TRBJ1-3 TRBV29-1 CSVEVWGGAGSTIYF TGCAGCGTTGAAGTATGGGGCGGGGCTGGAAGCACCATATATTTT
- TRBD1 TRBJ2-1 TRBV5-1 CASSIGQDTNEQFF TGCGCCAGCAGCATTGGACAGGATACTAATGAGCAGTTCTTC
once - TRBJ1-4 TRBV6-6 CASSHRPIRGEKLFF TGTGCCAGCAGCCACCGGCCAATACGAGGGGAAAAACTGTTTTTT
- - TRBJ1-6 TRBV4-3 CASSQEGYNSPLHF TGCGCCAGCAGCCAAGAAGGATATAATTCACCCCTCCACTTT
- - TRBJ2-5 TRBV19 CASRTTDSGTPIPPGKETQYF TGTGCCAGTAGAACCACCGATTCCGGGACCCCAATCCCTCCAGGAAAAGAGACCCAGTACTTC
once TRBD2 TRBJ2-3 TRBV5-1 CASSASGGGAADTQYF TGCGCCAGCAGCGCTTCTGGCGGGGGGGCGGCAGATACGCAGTATTTT
- - TRBJ1-2 TRBV6-5 CAASIPGEGVSGYTF TGTGCCGCGTCTATTCCGGGGGAGGGAGTTAGCGGCTACACCTTC
- TRBD2 TRBJ2-1 TRBV7-9 CASSLGLDEQFF TGTGCCAGCAGCCTCGGACTAGATGAGCAGTTCTTC
- - TRBJ1-2 TRBV7-9 CASSLINGYTF TGTGCCAGCAGCTTAATTAATGGCTACACCTTC
- TRBD1 TRBJ1-1 TRBV7-2 CASSSTRGSGTEAFF TGTGCCAGCAGCTCCACCAGGGGGAGCGGCACTGAAGCTTTCTTT
- TRBD1 TRBJ1-6 TRBV5-1 CASSLQTGNSPLHF TGCGCCAGCAGCCTACAGACAGGGAATTCACCCCTCCACTTT
- TRBD2 TRBJ2-7 TRBV6-5 CASSELAGGPHEQYF TGTGCCAGCAGCGAACTAGCGGGGGGGCCCCACGAGCAGTACTTC
- - TRBJ2-1 TRBV5-1 CASSLASPAYNEQFF TGCGCCAGCAGCTTGGCTAGCCCTGCGTACAATGAGCAGTTCTTC
few - TRBJ2-5 TRBV7-3 CASSLTGGFQETQYF TGTGCCAGCAGCTTAACCGGAGGCTTTCAAGAGACCCAGTACTTC
- TRBD1 TRBJ1-2 TRBV7-8 CASSSIDRVGYTF TGTGCCAGCAGCTCGATAGACAGGGTAGGCTACACCTTC
- - TRBJ1-1 TRBV6-1 CASNGHLNTEAFF TGTGCCAGCAATGGACACCTGAACACTGAAGCTTTCTTT
- - TRBJ2-5 TRBV7-9 CASSLMQSRETQYF TGTGCCAGCAGCTTAATGCAGTCGCGAGAGACCCAGTACTTC
- - TRBJ2-3 TRBV5-1 CASGDSPLDDTQYF TGCGCCAGCGGGGACTCCCCGTTGGACGATACGCAGTATTTT
- - TRBJ2-1 TRBV19 CASSMGEHNEQFF TGTGCCAGTAGTATGGGGGAACACAATGAGCAGTTCTTC
few TRBD1 TRBJ1-2 TRBV6-6 CASSYSGTADYTF TGTGCCAGCAGTTACTCAGGGACAGCTGACTACACCTTC
few - TRBJ1-5 TRBV19 CASSLLNQPQHF TGTGCCAGTAGTCTCCTGAATCAGCCCCAGCATTTT
- - TRBJ2-5 TRBV7-9 CASSLLGETQYF TGTGCCAGCAGCTTACTAGGGGAGACCCAGTACTTC
- TRBD2 TRBJ2-1 TRBV6-5 CASSQQGLAVNEQFF TGTGCCAGCAGTCAACAGGGACTAGCTGTGAATGAGCAGTTCTTC
once - TRBJ1-2 TRBV6-4 CASSRDGGSGGYTF TGTGCCAGCAGCAGGGACGGTGGCTCGGGGGGCTACACCTTC
- - TRBJ2-2 TRBV27 CASSFSTGELFF TGTGCCAGCAGTTTCTCTACCGGGGAGCTGTTTTTT
- TRBD2 TRBJ2-3 TRBV7-3 CASSRSGGALDTQYF TGTGCCAGCAGCCGTAGCGGGGGGGCCTTAGATACGCAGTATTTT
few - TRBJ2-7 TRBV5-1 CASSVQSGSYEQYF TGCGCCAGCAGCGTACAATCAGGGTCCTACGAGCAGTACTTC
- - TRBJ1-4 TRBV28 CASSGGEFGEKLFF TGTGCCAGCAGTGGGGGAGAGTTTGGTGAAAAACTGTTTTTT
once - TRBJ2-3 TRBV7-9 CASSLEGGPTDTQYF TGTGCCAGCAGCTTAGAGGGGGGCCCCACAGATACGCAGTATTTT
few - TRBJ1-6 TRBV4-2 CASSQEEGVLSPLHF TGTGCCAGCAGCCAAGAGGAAGGGGTTCTCTCACCCCTCCACTTT
- - TRBJ2-1 TRBV5-1 CASSLTGTNYNEQFF TGCGCCAGCAGCTTGACAGGGACTAATTACAATGAGCAGTTCTTC
- - TRBJ1-1 TRBV5-1 CASSTGPANTEAFF TGCGCCAGCAGCACCGGACCGGCGAACACTGAAGCTTTCTTT
- - TRBJ1-6 TRBV4-1 CASSPWREPNSPLHF TGCGCCAGCAGCCCCTGGCGGGAACCGAATTCACCCCTCCACTTT
- TRBD1 TRBJ1-2 TRBV10-3 CAISDGTGRLYGYTF TGTGCCATCAGTGACGGGACAGGGCGCCTCTATGGCTACACCTTC
- - TRBJ2-3 TRBV7-9 CASSLEGMNTQYF TGTGCCAGCAGCTTAGAGGGGATGAATACGCAGTATTTT
once - TRBJ2-2 TRBV5-5 CASARESTANTGELFF TGTGCCAGCGCGAGGGAATCGACGGCGAACACCGGGGAGCTGTTTTTT
- - TRBJ2-2 TRBV5-1 CASSLNSANTGELFF TGCGCCAGCAGCTTGAATAGCGCGAACACCGGGGAGCTGTTTTTT
- - TRBJ1-2 TRBV28 CASRGLDYTF TGTGCCAGCAGGGGTTTAGACTACACCTTC